There are a few counts of the clone carrying this TCR beta chain. What it recognizes is unknown. This specimen belongs to a study of cytomegalovirus exposure and HLA in healthy donors. Points from the study as a whole: Later analysis identified a missense DCLRE1C variant that was linked to TCR beta V- and J-gene trimming. Earlier findings revealed that most TCR beta V segments proved productive either about 87% or about 30% of the time. High specificity and sensitivity for cytomegalovirus status were reported for the classifier. One later analysis reportedly identified an Asian-associated ancestry cluster that showed fewer N-insertions than the roughly 700-donor mean.

Between the trimmed V and J ends, which lost 9 bases and 0 bases, there was a span of 16 bases. In germline, CDR1 is SNHLY, CDR2 FYNNEI. The CDR3 spans 15 residues. PCR amplification relied on 60 Vbeta primers (plus 13 Jbeta primers). Using immunoSEQ multiplex PCR, the repertoire was profiled, and TCRdb retains in-frame clones only, with some absent. The repertoire includes over 100,000 clones, over 75% of them detected once, and around 4% sits in the top ten. The sequenced material came from PBMCs. The J gene is TRBJ2-3, the V gene TRBV2; D is unclear. The TCR sequence derives from a male donor in good health and CMV-seropositive. The CDR3 sequence: CARNQLISSTDTQYF. CDR3 DNA sequence: TGTGCCAGGAACCAACTTATTTCTAGCACAGATACGCAGTATTTT.